The rows below give T cell receptor beta chains drawn from one sample of a study of blood T cell repertoires in COVID-19. The data were produced by immunoSEQ multiplex PCR, yet TCRdb's version contains in-frame clones alone and is incomplete. The repertoire holds more than 200,000 clones, with about 90% as singletons. Sequenced: PBMCs or T cells enriched from blood (not recorded which). Source of these receptors: a woman aged 25-40 years who had been exposed to COVID-19. Each CDR3 is given with its conserved first and last residue. The order of the fields is V gene, J gene, CDR3 protein.

V: TRBV24-1; J: TRBJ2-2; CDR3: CATSDGAGWGTGELFF
V: TRBV10-3; J: TRBJ2-3; CDR3: CAISDRGQEGDTQYF
V: TRBV15; J: TRBJ2-7; CDR3: CATSRSGTHYEQYF
V: TRBV28; J: TRBJ2-1; CDR3: CASSFRVRVDNEQFF
V: TRBV7-9; J: TRBJ2-1; CDR3: CASSLALAGVSNEQFF
V: TRBV6-5; J: TRBJ1-1; CDR3: CASSYQAGNTEAFF
V: TRBV27; J: TRBJ2-1; CDR3: CASSFQGRGAYNEQFF
V: TRBV6-5; J: TRBJ2-3; CDR3: CASRISGAGTDTQYF
V: TRBV30; J: TRBJ1-4; CDR3: CAWSVQGLFNEKLFF
V: TRBV2; J: TRBJ2-6; CDR3: CASSAGAGANVLTF
V: TRBV9; J: TRBJ2-1; CDR3: CASSVVGLAHEQFF
V: TRBV3-1/TRBV3-2; J: TRBJ1-6; CDR3: CASRKHLTGGNSPLHF
V: TRBV6-5; J: TRBJ1-3; CDR3: CASSFGASGNTIYF
V: TRBV9; J: TRBJ2-1; CDR3: CASSVRGRALNEQFF
V: TRBV11-2; J: TRBJ2-1; CDR3: CASSLDGGRTYNEQFF
V: TRBV5-1; J: TRBJ1-1; CDR3: CASSRTGVATEAFF
V: TRBV5-5; J: TRBJ2-3; CDR3: CASQAQHTDTQYF
V: TRBV15; J: TRBJ2-3; CDR3: CATSVLAGGWGTDTQYF
V: TRBV4-1; J: TRBJ1-2; CDR3: CASSPPGTGYGYTF
V: TRBV19; J: TRBJ1-2; CDR3: CASTRTGVYGYTF
V: TRBV5-1; J: TRBJ1-1; CDR3: CASSLGHSEAFF
V: TRBV24-1; J: TRBJ2-1; CDR3: CATSDSGGAYNEQFF
V: TRBV9; J: TRBJ2-3; CDR3: CASSVSSGRPDTQYF
V: TRBV15; J: TRBJ2-1; CDR3: CATSSHYNEQFF
V: TRBV10-3; J: TRBJ2-7; CDR3: CAILVEGGLPNEQYF
V: TRBV7-9; J: TRBJ1-1; CDR3: CASRGGTEAFF
V: TRBV19; J: TRBJ1-5; CDR3: CASSIILEALTGDQPQHF
V: TRBV20-1; J: TRBJ2-3; CDR3: CSASLTDTQYF
V: TRBV5-1; J: TRBJ2-5; CDR3: CASSFRLAGAQETQYF
V: TRBV27; J: TRBJ2-7; CDR3: CASSPSRQGHGQQYF
V: TRBV19; J: TRBJ2-2; CDR3: CASSIPRVLTNTGELFF
V: TRBV7-2; J: TRBJ1-2; CDR3: CASSLGTGTYGYTF
V: TRBV6-5; J: TRBJ1-5; CDR3: CASSDRGSQPQHF
V: TRBV2; J: TRBJ1-5; CDR3: CASSEHSNQPQHF
V: TRBV5-1; J: TRBJ1-4; CDR3: CASSLAPAGNNEKLFF
V: TRBV3-1/TRBV3-2; J: TRBJ1-1; CDR3: CASSQDTWEASTEAFF
V: TRBV18; J: TRBJ1-1; CDR3: CASSAGQGSTEAFF
V: TRBV2; J: TRBJ2-2; CDR3: CASRKTWNTGELFF
V: TRBV9; J: TRBJ1-4; CDR3: CASSVGYRGKVATNEKLFF
V: TRBV5-1; J: TRBJ2-5; CDR3: CASSLDEPETQYF
V: TRBV25-1; J: TRBJ1-1; CDR3: CASSPGTPYTEAFF
V: TRBV14; J: TRBJ1-1; CDR3: CASSLAGQNTEAFF
V: TRBV18; J: TRBJ2-5; CDR3: CASSPGLAGETQYF
V: TRBV28; J: TRBJ2-2; CDR3: CASSPSGRANTGELFF
V: TRBV15; J: TRBJ2-5; CDR3: CATSRGGTSGSSLRAQYF
V: TRBV7-6; J: TRBJ2-5; CDR3: CASSLVRASGYQETQYF
V: TRBV12-5; J: TRBJ2-3; CDR3: CASGPPRTGIADTQYF
V: TRBV28; J: TRBJ2-1; CDR3: CASRVGGGEQFF
V: TRBV7-2; J: TRBJ1-1; CDR3: CASSLVAWRRGLEAFF
V: TRBV18; J: TRBJ2-5; CDR3: CASSPRPGQAETQYF
V: TRBV5-6; J: TRBJ2-5; CDR3: CASSEDDRGQETQYF